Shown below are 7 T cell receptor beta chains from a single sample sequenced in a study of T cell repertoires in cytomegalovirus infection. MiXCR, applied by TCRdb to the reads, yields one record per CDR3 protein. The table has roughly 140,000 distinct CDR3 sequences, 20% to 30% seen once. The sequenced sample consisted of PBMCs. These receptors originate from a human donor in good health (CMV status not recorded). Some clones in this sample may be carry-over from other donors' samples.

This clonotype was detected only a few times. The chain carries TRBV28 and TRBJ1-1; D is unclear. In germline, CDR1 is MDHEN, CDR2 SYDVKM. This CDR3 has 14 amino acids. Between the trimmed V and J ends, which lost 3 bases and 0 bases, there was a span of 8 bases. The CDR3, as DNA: TGTGCCAGCAGTTTTAGGGATCTGAACACTGAAGCTTTCTTT. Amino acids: CASSFRDLNTEAFF.

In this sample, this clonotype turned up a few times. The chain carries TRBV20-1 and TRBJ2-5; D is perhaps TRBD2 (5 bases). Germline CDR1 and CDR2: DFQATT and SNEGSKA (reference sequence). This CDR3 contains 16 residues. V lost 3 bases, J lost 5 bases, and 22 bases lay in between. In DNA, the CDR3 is TGCAGTGCTAGGGGCCTAAGCGCCGGAGGCCGGGAGACCCAGTACTTC. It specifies CSARGLSAGGRETQYF.

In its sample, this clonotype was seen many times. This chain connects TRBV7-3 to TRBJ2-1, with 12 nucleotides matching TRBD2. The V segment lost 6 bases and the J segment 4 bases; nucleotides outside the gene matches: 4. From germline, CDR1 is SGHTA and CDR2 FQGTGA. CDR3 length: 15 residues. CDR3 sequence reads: CASSPLAGGYNEQFF. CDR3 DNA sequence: TGTGCCAGCAGTCCACTAGCGGGGGGTTACAATGAGCAGTTCTTC.

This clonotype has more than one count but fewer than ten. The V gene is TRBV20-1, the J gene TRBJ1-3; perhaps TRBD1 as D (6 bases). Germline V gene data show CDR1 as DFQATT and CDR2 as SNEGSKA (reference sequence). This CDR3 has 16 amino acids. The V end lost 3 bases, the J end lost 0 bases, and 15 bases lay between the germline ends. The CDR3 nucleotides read TGCAGTGCTAGGGCGTCAGGGGAGGGCTCTGGAAACACCATATATTTT. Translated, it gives CSARASGEGSGNTIYF.

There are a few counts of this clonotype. The CDR3 sequence: CASSQIGGRRYF. In nucleotides, the CDR3 is TGTGCCAGCAGCCAAATTGGCGGGAGGAGGTACTTC. This chain uses TRBV4-2 with TRBJ2-7; 8 bases line up with TRBD2. The length of the CDR3 is 12 residues. The junction had 6 bases not matched to a gene; V was cut back by 2 bases and J by 12 bases. CDR1 is LGHNA, CDR2 YNFKEQ, per germline.

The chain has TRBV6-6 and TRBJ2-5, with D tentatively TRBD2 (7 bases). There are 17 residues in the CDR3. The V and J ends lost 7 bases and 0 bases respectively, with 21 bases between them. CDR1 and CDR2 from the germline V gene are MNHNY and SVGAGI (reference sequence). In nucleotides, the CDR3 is TGTGCCAGCATCAAGAGGCGGGGGCAGACCTACCAAGAGACCCAGTACTTC. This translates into CASIKRRGQTYQETQYF.

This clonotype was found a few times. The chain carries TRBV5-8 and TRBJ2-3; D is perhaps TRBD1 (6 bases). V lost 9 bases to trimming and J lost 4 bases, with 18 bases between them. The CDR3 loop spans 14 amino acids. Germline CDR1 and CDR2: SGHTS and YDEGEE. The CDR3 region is CATDWDMVADTQYF. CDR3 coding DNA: TGTGCCACCGATTGGGACATGGTGGCAGATACGCAGTATTTT.